This T cell receptor beta chain was found in a study of control samples from healthy donors and cancer patients. The assay was immunoSEQ multiplex PCR, and TCRdb's table has in-frame clones only and misses some. The sample yields 100,000 to 150,000 clones, roughly nine tenths seen once. This CDR3 spans 16 amino acids. Germline values: CDR1 SQVTM, CDR2 ANQGSEA. Deletions cut 2 bases from V and 6 bases from J, with 22 bases between. The chain is built from TRBV29-1 and TRBJ1-2; maybe TRBD1 (5 bases). The sample comprised blood. The origin of this receptor is a man between 45 and 60 years old in good health. This chain's CDR3 is CSVEWQGKDFRNGYTF. The CDR3 coding sequence is TGCAGCGTTGAATGGCAGGGAAAGGACTTCAGGAATGGCTACACCTTC.